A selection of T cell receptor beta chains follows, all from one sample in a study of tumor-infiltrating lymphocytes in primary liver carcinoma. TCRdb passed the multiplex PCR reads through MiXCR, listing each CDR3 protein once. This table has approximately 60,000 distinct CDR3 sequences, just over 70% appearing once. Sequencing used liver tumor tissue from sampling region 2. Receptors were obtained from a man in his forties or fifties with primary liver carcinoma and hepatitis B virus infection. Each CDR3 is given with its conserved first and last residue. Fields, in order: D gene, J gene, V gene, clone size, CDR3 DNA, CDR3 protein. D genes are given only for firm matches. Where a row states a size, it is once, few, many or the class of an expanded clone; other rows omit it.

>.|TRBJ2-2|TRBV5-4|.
TGTGCCAGCAGCTCGACTAGTGAGAACACCGTGGAGCTGTTTTTT
CASSSTSENTVELFF
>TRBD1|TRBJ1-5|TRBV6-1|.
TGTGCCAGCTTGAGGACAGGGGGCAATCAGCCCCAGCATTTT
CASLRTGGNQPQHF
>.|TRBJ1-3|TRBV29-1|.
TGCAGCGTTGAAGTTCCCTTGGAAGGAAACACCATATATTTT
CSVEVPLEGNTIYF
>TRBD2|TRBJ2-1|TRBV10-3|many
TGTGCCATCAGTGAGATGAGCGGGGGTTACAATGAGCAGTTCTTC
CAISEMSGGYNEQFF
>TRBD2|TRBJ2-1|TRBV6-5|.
TGTGTCAGCAGGCTGCTAGCGGGAGAGGGAAATGAGCAGTTCTTC
CVSRLLAGEGNEQFF
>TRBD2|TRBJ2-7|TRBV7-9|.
TGTGCCAGCAGCTGCGGGACTAGCGGGAACCAGTGTCCCTACGAGCAGTACTTC
CASSCGTSGNQCPYEQYF
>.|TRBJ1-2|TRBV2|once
TGTGCCAGTAGTGATAACAGGAACTATGATTACATCTTC
CASSDNRNYDYIF
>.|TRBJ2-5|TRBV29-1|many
TGCAGCGTTGTGGACGAGGCAGGGGACGGAAAGACCCAGTACTTC
CSVVDEAGDGKTQYF
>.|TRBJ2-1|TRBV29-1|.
TGCAGCGTCCGAGAGGGAGGCAATAAACAGTTCTTC
CSVREGGNKQFF
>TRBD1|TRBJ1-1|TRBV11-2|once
TGTGCCAGCAGCCCACCCAGGGGGTTGATGAACACCGAAGCTTTCTTT
CASSPPRGLMNTEAFF
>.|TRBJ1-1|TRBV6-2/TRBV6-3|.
TGTGCCAGCAGTTCCGGACGGGAAACCTTCTTT
CASSSGRETFF
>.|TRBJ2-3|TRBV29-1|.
TGCAGCGTTGATGCCCGAGGTCGCGCAGGTACGCAGTATTTT
CSVDARGRAGTQYF
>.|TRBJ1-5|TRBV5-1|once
TGCGCCAGGAGCCCTGGGGGTAGCACAGATACGCAGCATTTT
CARSPGGSTDTQHF
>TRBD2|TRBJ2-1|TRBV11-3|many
TGTGCCAGCAGCACTGGACTAGCGGGTCTTAGTTACAATGAGCAGTTCTTC
CASSTGLAGLSYNEQFF
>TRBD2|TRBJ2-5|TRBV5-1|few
TGCGCCAGCAGATTATGGGGACTAGCGGGACGGGGGACCCAGTACTTC
CASRLWGLAGRGTQYF
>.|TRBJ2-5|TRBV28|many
TGTGCCAGCAGCCTCACAGAGCAGGGAGAGACCCAGTACTTC
CASSLTEQGETQYF
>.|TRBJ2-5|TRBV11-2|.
TGTGCCAGCAGCTTAACAGCAATGGGCTCTGGGGAGACCCAGTACTTC
CASSLTAMGSGETQYF
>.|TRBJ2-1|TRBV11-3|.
TGTGCCACCAGCTTAGGCGTCCCGAACAATGAGCAGTTCTTC
CATSLGVPNNEQFF
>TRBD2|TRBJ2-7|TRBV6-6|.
TGTGCCAGGATTTCTAGTCGGGAGGTCTCCTACGAGCAGTACTTC
CARISSREVSYEQYF
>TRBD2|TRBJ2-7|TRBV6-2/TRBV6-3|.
TGTGCCAGTAGTTACGGGGGGAGCTCCTACGAGCTGTACTTC
CASSYGGSSYELYF
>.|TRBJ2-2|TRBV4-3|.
TGCGCCAGCAGCCAATCATCTAGCAGGGACACCGGGGAGCTGTTTTTT
CASSQSSSRDTGELFF
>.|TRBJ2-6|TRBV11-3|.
TGTGCCAGTAGGTTGACAGCACAGTCTGGGGCTAACGTCCTGACTTTC
CASRLTAQSGANVLTF
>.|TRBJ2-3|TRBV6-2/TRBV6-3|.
TGTGCCAGCAGGTTAGATGACTATACAGATACGCAGTGTTTT
CASRLDDYTDTQCF
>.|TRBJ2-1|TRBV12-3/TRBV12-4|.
TGTGCCAGGAGCCCCCACACCGGCAATGAGCAGTTCTTC
CARSPHTGNEQFF
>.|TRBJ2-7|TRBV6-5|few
TGTGCCAGCAGGGAGACACGCGAGTACGAGCAGTATTTC
CASRETREYEQYF
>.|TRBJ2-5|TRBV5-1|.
TGCGTCAGCAGCTCGGGGTGGACAGGGAGGGAAGAGACCCAGTACTTC
CVSSSGWTGREETQYF
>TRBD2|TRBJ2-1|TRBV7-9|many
TGTGCCAGCAGCTTAGCGTTACTAGCGGAGCAGTTCTTC
CASSLALLAEQFF
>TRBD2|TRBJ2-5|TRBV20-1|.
TGCAGTGCAGGGGTGGATAGCGGGACCCATGAGACCCAGTACTTC
CSAGVDSGTHETQYF
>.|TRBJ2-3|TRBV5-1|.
TGCGCCAGCAGCATGGCTGGAGGTGCAGATACGAGGTATTTT
CASSMAGGADTRYF